The rows below give T cell receptor beta chains drawn from one sample of a study of blood T cell repertoires in COVID-19. The repertoire was sequenced with immunoSEQ multiplex PCR; TCRdb's copy has only in-frame clones and lacks some. The profile shows 150,000 to 200,000 clones, over 75% of them singletons. The sequenced material came from PBMCs or T cells enriched from blood (not recorded which). These TCRs come from a human donor with acute COVID-19. The donor label of this sample is uncertain. CDR3s include the opening cysteine and the closing phenylalanine or tryptophan. A D gene is named only where the DNA matches it firmly. Expanded clones get a size class; other rows say once, few or many, or leave the size out.

d_call	v_call	clone_size	j_call	cdr3_aa	cdr3_nt
TRBD1	TRBV25-1	NA	TRBJ1-1	CASRGTGRNTEAFF	TGTGCCAGCAGGGGGACAGGGAGGAACACTGAAGCTTTCTTT
NA	TRBV24-1	NA	TRBJ2-1	CATSGRNEQFF	TGTGCCACCAGTGGGAGAAATGAGCAGTTCTTC
NA	TRBV4-2	NA	TRBJ2-1	CASSQDAPERGSYNEQFF	TGTGCCAGCAGCCAAGACGCCCCGGAGAGGGGGTCCTACAATGAGCAGTTCTTC
TRBD1	TRBV7-9	few	TRBJ1-1	CASIPPGQGAPEAFF	TGTGCCAGCATACCCCCGGGACAGGGGGCTCCTGAAGCTTTCTTT
TRBD1	TRBV18	few	TRBJ2-7	CASSRRTGFFKEQYF	TGTGCCAGCTCACGCAGGACAGGGTTTTTTAAGGAGCAGTACTTC
NA	TRBV5-1	once	TRBJ1-1	CASSHGGTMNTEAFF	TGCGCCAGCAGCCACGGAGGAACCATGAACACTGAAGCTTTCTTT
NA	TRBV6-5	NA	TRBJ1-4	CASSYSVRVGAEKLFF	TGTGCCAGCAGTTACTCGGTACGGGTTGGGGCTGAAAAACTGTTTTTT
TRBD1	TRBV30	NA	TRBJ2-7	CAWSPMGQLVEQYF	TGTGCCTGGAGTCCGATGGGACAGCTTGTCGAGCAGTACTTC
TRBD2	TRBV4-1	NA	TRBJ2-3	CASSQEGLAITDTQYF	TGCGCCAGCAGCCAAGAGGGACTAGCGATAACAGATACGCAGTATTTT
TRBD1	TRBV27	NA	TRBJ1-6	CASSLTGGDSPLHF	TGTGCCAGCAGTTTAACAGGGGGCGATTCACCCCTCCACTTT
TRBD2	TRBV27	NA	TRBJ2-1	CASSLSWTSLNEQFF	TGTGCCAGCAGTTTATCGTGGACTAGCCTGAATGAGCAGTTCTTC
TRBD2	TRBV5-1	NA	TRBJ2-3	CASSPGGSTDTQYF	TGCGCCAGCAGCCCGGGGGGGTCCACAGATACGCAGTATTTT
TRBD1	TRBV6-5	NA	TRBJ2-3	CASSYQGAKVTDTQYF	TGTGCCAGCAGTTATCAGGGGGCGAAAGTCACAGATACGCAGTATTTT
NA	TRBV30	NA	TRBJ1-1	CAWSATRRTEAFF	TGTGCCTGGAGCGCCACTCGGAGGACTGAAGCTTTCTTT
TRBD1	TRBV3-1/TRBV3-2	NA	TRBJ2-4	CASSQESSRGRSLAKNIQYF	TGTGCCAGCAGCCAAGAGAGCTCCAGGGGGCGATCTCTGGCCAAAAACATTCAGTACTTC
NA	TRBV13	NA	TRBJ1-5	CASSLGGGNQPQHF	TGTGCCAGCAGCTTAGGTGGGGGGAATCAGCCCCAGCATTTT
TRBD1	TRBV11-2	NA	TRBJ1-4	CASSSPGTGNEKLFF	TGTGCCAGCAGCTCTCCCGGGACAGGGAATGAAAAACTGTTTTTT
TRBD1	TRBV4-1	NA	TRBJ2-5	CASSQRDRGHETQYF	TGCGCCAGCAGCCAACGGGACAGGGGGCATGAGACCCAGTACTTC
NA	TRBV7-9	NA	TRBJ1-1	CASSLVVGGTEAFF	TGTGCCAGCAGCTTAGTTGTAGGGGGTACCGAAGCTTTCTTT
TRBD1	TRBV4-3	NA	TRBJ1-2	CASSLQWDREGSGYTF	TGCGCCAGCAGCTTACAATGGGACAGGGAAGGGTCAGGCTACACCTTC
NA	TRBV14	NA	TRBJ2-2	CASSQERSSNYPGELFF	TGTGCCAGCAGCCAAGAAAGGTCCAGTAACTATCCCGGGGAGCTGTTTTTT
NA	TRBV5-8	NA	TRBJ2-2	CASSPRQRGELFF	TGTGCCAGCAGCCCCCGCCAGCGGGGGGAGCTGTTTTTT
NA	TRBV19	NA	TRBJ1-1	CASSPWWANTEAFF	TGTGCCAGTAGCCCATGGTGGGCGAACACTGAAGCTTTCTTT
TRBD2	TRBV3-1/TRBV3-2	NA	TRBJ2-7	CASSQDLAGGPLRAYEQYF	TGTGCCAGCAGCCAAGATCTAGCGGGGGGCCCACTTCGAGCCTACGAGCAGTACTTC
TRBD1	TRBV19	NA	TRBJ1-2	CASSQGQLSYGYTF	TGTGCCAGTAGCCAGGGACAGCTTTCCTATGGCTACACCTTC
NA	TRBV30	NA	TRBJ2-2	CAWSRRAGELFF	TGTGCCTGGAGTCGGAGGGCCGGGGAGCTGTTTTTT